The 21 T cell receptor beta chains in this list originate from one sample, sequenced in a study of T cell clusters in autoimmune cytopenias. TRB was amplified from approximately 250 ng of peripheral blood genomic DNA per sample. TRB was amplified by touch-down multiplex PCR, primer pools A and B combined. One entry per CDR3 protein, without DNA, is what TCRdb gives after re-calling the multiplex PCR reads. This sample contains some 8,400 distinct CDR3 sequences. Sequenced: peripheral blood. These receptors came from a human donor with an autoimmune cytopenia or autoimmune hepatitis (not recorded which).

CDR3 loop: CASSAGGGANVLTF. V and J are TRBV18 and TRBJ2-6. Germline loops: CDR1 KGHSH, CDR2 LQKENI. This CDR3 has 14 amino acids.

The genes are TRBV5-1 and TRBJ1-1; the TCRdb call, TRBD1, lacks DNA for checking. The CDR3 totals 13 residues. Germline CDR1 reads SGHRS; CDR2 reads YFSETQ. CDR3 in amino acids: CASSGQGYTEAFF. The full variable domain, in which reference TRBV5-1 and TRBJ1-1 provide the parts outside the CDR3, is KAGVTQTPRYLIKTRGQQVTLSCSPISGHRSVSWYQQTPGQGLQFLFEYFSETQRNKGNFPGRFSGRQFSNSRSEMNVSTLELGDSALYLCASSGQGYTEAFFGQGTRLTVV.

The rearrangement links TRBV20-1 to TRBJ1-1; TCRdb's D call, TRBD1, is unchecked because there is no DNA. The germline V gene has CDR1 DFQATT and CDR2 SNEGSKA (reference sequence). This CDR3 is built from 17 residues. The CDR3 reads CSAREFGKGASNTEAFF.

J is TRBJ1-1 and V is TRBV20-1. In germline, CDR1 is DFQATT, CDR2 SNEGSKA (reference sequence). The CDR3 extends over 14 amino acids. This CDR3 is CSARKQIMNTEAFF.

V usage is TRBV7-2 and J usage is TRBJ1-1; TCRdb designates TRBD1, a call that cannot be tested without DNA. The CDR3 has 15 residues. Germline CDR1 and CDR2: SGHTA and FQGNSA. The CDR3 loop is CASSLGGLMNTEAFF.

This chain connects TRBV24-1 to TRBJ2-5; TCRdb selects TRBD2, and the lack of DNA leaves this call unchecked. The CDR3 runs to 16 residues. Per germline, CDR1 KGHDR and CDR2 SFDVKD. This CDR3 is CATSDFGAGGVETQYF.

The chain has TRBV20-1 and TRBJ1-1; TCRdb's D gene call, TRBD1, goes unchecked for lack of DNA. The CDR3 runs to 13 residues. Germline loops: CDR1 DFQATT, CDR2 SNEGSKA (reference sequence). The CDR3 reads CSAKTGGPTEAFF.

The genes are TRBV7-2 and TRBJ1-1; TCRdb gives TRBD1 as the D gene, but with no DNA this cannot be confirmed. Germline V CDR1 and CDR2: SGHTA, FQGNSA. This CDR3 contains 17 residues. This chain's CDR3 is CASSPTGSVRKVTEAFF.

The chain combines TRBV5-6 with TRBJ2-4; without DNA, the TCRdb call of TRBD2 cannot be checked. The CDR3 has 13 residues. Germline V gene lookup returns CDR1 SGHDT and CDR2 YYEEEE. The CDR3 is CASSLLGRNIQYF.

CDR3 in amino acids: CSGSRDRANGYTF. The chain recombines TRBV29-1 with TRBJ1-2; the D call from TCRdb, TRBD1, cannot be confirmed without DNA. Germline CDR1 is SQVTM and CDR2 is ANQGSEA. The CDR3 has 13 amino acids.

J is TRBJ1-2 and V is TRBV12-3 or TRBV12-4; the D call from TCRdb, TRBD1, cannot be confirmed without DNA. CDR3 length: 15 residues. CDR3 in amino acids: CASRPGTGAFGGYTF.

The chain couples TRBV10-3 to TRBJ2-3; the D call of TRBD2 rests on TCRdb alone, since no DNA is present to check it. Germline assignment: CDR1 ENHRY and CDR2 SYGVKD. The CDR3 has 16 residues. This CDR3 is CAISEGLAGTTDTQYF.

The CDR3 loop reads CASSPFPGQAVLSYGYTF. The chain employs TRBV12-3 or TRBV12-4 and TRBJ1-2. The length of the CDR3 is 18 residues.

The rearrangement links TRBV7-9 to TRBJ2-2; checking the TCRdb D call of TRBD1 is not possible without DNA. The germline V gene encodes CDR1 SEHNR and CDR2 FQNEAQ (reference sequence). This CDR3 has 16 amino acids. CDR3 residues: CASSRGALTYTGELFF.

This clonotype shows up as medium-sized (0.01 to 0.1%) by frequency. This rearrangement joins TRBV7-2 to TRBJ2-1; the D call of TRBD2 rests on TCRdb alone, since no DNA is present to check it. Germline lookup yields CDR1 SGHTA and CDR2 FQGNSA. The CDR3 totals 16 residues. The CDR3: CASSFGLAVLYNEQFF.

This sequence joins TRBV13 and TRBJ1-1; the D gene TCRdb calls, TRBD1, cannot be checked with no DNA. The CDR3 is 15 residues long. From germline, CDR1 is PRHDT and CDR2 FYEKMQ (reference sequence). CDR3 loop: CASSAGTAGTTEAFF.

This clonotype ranks as medium-sized in terms of frequency. The V gene is TRBV20-1, the J gene TRBJ2-1; TCRdb indicates TRBD2, and absent DNA this call remains unverified. The germline CDR1 and CDR2 sequences are DFQATT and SNEGSKA (reference sequence). The CDR3 covers 15 residues. CDR3: CSARAPLATYNEQFF.

CDR3 loop: CSASGGLENTEAFF. This chain links TRBV20-1 with TRBJ1-1; absent DNA, TCRdb's TRBD1 call cannot be checked. The CDR3 loop spans 14 amino acids. Germline V gene sequence: CDR1 DFQATT, CDR2 SNEGSKA (reference sequence).

The CDR3 spells CASSLPGAKNTEAFF. The chain is built from TRBV12-3 or TRBV12-4 and TRBJ1-1; TCRdb reports TRBD1, a call that lacks DNA to check it against. The CDR3 loop spans 15 amino acids.

The chain combines TRBV4-1 with TRBJ1-1. The CDR3 covers 14 residues. Per the germline V gene, CDR1 is MGHRA and CDR2 is YSYEKL. Here the CDR3 reads CASSQAGYGTEAFF.

The chain links TRBV12-3 or TRBV12-4 to TRBJ1-2. The CDR3 runs to 14 residues. The CDR3 reads CASSLGGGTYGYTF.